The 26 T cell receptor beta chains below come from one sample, sequenced in a study of immune heterogeneity within non-small cell lung tumors. TCR beta CDR3 regions came from multiplex PCR with 32 forward V and 13 reverse J primers. TCRdb reanalysed the multiplex PCR reads using MiXCR and keeps one entry per CDR3 protein. Counted here are just over 15,000 distinct CDR3 sequences, about 30% occurring once; the ten biggest clones make up approximately 4.1%. Bulk tumor genomic DNA, around 600 ng per sample, was the template. Biopsies that were spaced far apart were taken, several per primary tumor, during surgery. Enrolled individuals presented with untreated, newly diagnosed non-small cell lung cancer and received curative surgery. The specimen was lung tumor tissue. The receptor set was obtained from a man aged 35 to 55 with non-small cell lung cancer.

This chain joins TRBV10-3 and TRBJ1-2, with TRBD1 matching over 7 bases. This CDR3 region has 15 residues. Germline CDR1 reads ENHRY; CDR2 reads SYGVKD. The junction had 12 bases not matched to a gene; V was cut back by 3 bases and J by 8 bases. The CDR3: CAISDPGQRSEGYTF. The CDR3 coding sequence is TGTGCCATCAGTGATCCGGGACAGCGAAGCGAAGGCTACACCTTC.

This clonotype was counted many times. J is TRBJ1-1 and V is TRBV6-1, with D hard to call. Germline V CDR1 and CDR2: MNHNS, SASEGT. V lost 6 bases to trimming and J lost 7 bases, with 21 bases between them. CDR3 size: 15 residues. CDR3 bases: TGTGCCAGCAGCCCTCCGGAGGGCCGGGGAATTGAAGCTTTCTTT. Translated: CASSPPEGRGIEAFF.

Of note for this clonotype: One end of the junction does not line up with germline, which may come from a read error. This chain joins TRBV20-1 and TRBJ2-5; D unclear. Germline CDR1 is DFQATT and CDR2 is SNEGSKA (reference sequence). The CDR3 is 10 amino acids. The CDR3 DNA follows: TGCAGTTCTAGACAAGAGACCCAGTACTTC. The encoded protein is CSSRQETQYF.

This clonotype is labeled medium-sized. The chain is built from TRBV2 and TRBJ2-7; 15 bases map to TRBD2. The length of the CDR3 is 16 residues. Unmatched junction bases numbered 5, after V lost 2 bases and J lost 6 bases. Germline lookup yields CDR1 SNHLY and CDR2 FYNNEI. The DNA of the CDR3 is TGTGCCAGCAGTGAACCAGGGACTAGCGGGAGGCTCGAGCAGTACTTC. This gives the protein CASSEPGTSGRLEQYF.

Notes on this clonotype: This could be a read error, since a much larger clone is one nucleotide away. The chain has TRBV2 and TRBJ2-7; D is uncertain. Trimming stripped 10 bases from V and 3 bases from J, with 16 bases between. The CDR3 is 13 amino acids. Germline V gives CDR1 SNHLY, CDR2 FYNNEI. Here the CDR3 DNA reads TGTGCCACGCGCGCATTATGGGACTACGAGCAGTACTTC. It translates to CATRALWDYEQYF. Complete variable domain (other parts from reference TRBV2 and TRBJ2-7): EPEVTQTPSHQVTQMGQEVILRCVPISNHLYFYWYRQILGQKVEFLVSFYNNEISEKSEIFDDQFSVERPDGSNFTLKIRSTKLEDSAMYFCATRALWDYEQYFGPGTRLTVT.

A remark on this clonotype: Possible read error: a much larger clone is one base away. The V and J genes are TRBV7-6 and TRBJ1-5; D gene unclear. The length of the CDR3 is 12 residues. Germline assignment: CDR1 SGHVS and CDR2 FNYEAQ. The CDR3 DNA sequence: TGTGCCAGCAGCTCTGGGAATCAGCCCCCGCATTTT. Encoded protein: CASSSGNQPPHF. Together with reference TRBV7-6 and TRBJ1-5, the CDR3 gives the full variable domain: GAGVSQSPRYKVTKRGQDVALRCDPISGHVSLYWYRQALGQGPEFLTYFNYEAQQDKSGLPNDRFSAERPEGSISTLTIQRTEQRDSAMYRCASSSGNQPPHFGDGTRLSIL.

This clonotype was observed a single time. The junction does not match germline at one end; this may be a read error. The rearrangement links TRBV11-3 to TRBJ2-2; TRBD2 aligns across 9 bases. The CDR3 contains 20 residues. Germline values: CDR1 SGHNT, CDR2 YENEEA. This CDR3 reads CASSPPSGIWTSENTWELFF. Written as DNA, the CDR3 is TGTGCCAGCAGCCCCCCCTCAGGGATTTGGACTAGCGAGAACACCTGGGAGCTGTTTTTT.

The chain carries TRBV18 and TRBJ2-5; D call uncertain. Germline CDR1 and CDR2: KGHSH and LQKENI. Trimming took 3 bases from V and 4 from J, leaving 12 bases between them. The CDR3 is made up of 14 amino acids. The CDR3 DNA sequence: TGTGCCAGCTCACCCCAGAGGATAGGAGAGACCCAGTACTTC. Encoded protein: CASSPQRIGETQYF. Complete variable domain (other parts from reference TRBV18 and TRBJ2-5): NAGVMQNPRHLVRRRGQEARLRCSPMKGHSHVYWYRQLPEEGLKFMVYLQKENIIDESGMPKERFSAEFPKEGPSILRIQQVVRGDSAAYFCASSPQRIGETQYFGPGTRLLVL.

In this sample, this clonotype turned up a few times. V gene TRBV5-5 combines with J gene TRBJ2-5; D is unclear. The CDR3 sequence is 15 residues long. Germline V gene data show CDR1 as SGHKS and CDR2 as YYEKEE (reference sequence). V was clipped by 1 base and J by 5 bases, with 15 bases between them. The CDR3 loop reads CASSLLDQPWETQYF. As DNA, the CDR3 is TGTGCCAGCAGCTTGCTGGACCAACCATGGGAGACCCAGTACTTC.

The CDR3 DNA is TGTGCCAGCAGCCGCCGGGACGGACTTAGCTACACCTTC. Protein sequence: CASSRRDGLSYTF. The V and J genes are TRBV5-6 and TRBJ1-2; tentative D call: TRBD1 (5 bases). The CDR3 sequence is 13 residues long. V was clipped by 4 bases and J by 9 bases, with 16 bases between them. Germline CDR1 is SGHDT and CDR2 is YYEEEE.

Only a few counts were recorded for this clonotype. The rearrangement joins TRBV4-3 to TRBJ2-1; 7 bases map to TRBD1. The CDR3 has 15 amino acids. The J segment lost 4 bases and the V segment lost 0 bases, leaving 3 bases of the junction unmatched. The germline CDR1 and CDR2 sequences are LGHNA and YSLEER. CDR3 amino acids: CASSQEGTAYNEQFF. In DNA, the CDR3 is TGCGCCAGCAGCCAAGAAGGGACAGCATACAATGAGCAGTTCTTC.

Comments on this clonotype: A read error may be the cause here, since a much bigger clone is one base away. The gene calls are TRBV19 and TRBJ1-3; a possible D gene is TRBD1 (5 bases). The CDR3 is made up of 15 amino acids. The germline V gene encodes CDR1 LNHDA and CDR2 SQIVND (reference sequence). In DNA, the CDR3 is TGTGCCAGTAGTATGACAGAGAGCTCTGGAAACACCTTATATTTT. Residues: CASSMTESSGNTLYF. The whole variable domain, filled in from reference TRBV19 and TRBJ1-3, reads DGGITQSPKYLFRKEGQNVTLSCEQNLNHDAMYWYRQDPGQGLRLIYYSQIVNDFQKGDIAEGYSVSREKKESFPLTVTSAQKNPTAFYLCASSMTESSGNTLYFGEGSWLTVV.

This clonotype occurred a few times. This chain uses TRBV20-1 with TRBJ2-6; 10 bases match TRBD1. This CDR3 has 13 amino acids. V lost 4 bases to trimming and J lost 11 bases; unmatched junction nucleotides: 5. Germline CDR1 is DFQATT and CDR2 is SNEGSKA (reference sequence). CDR3 coding DNA: TGCAGTGCTATTGACAGGGGGCTTGACGTCCTGACTTTC. Amino acid sequence: CSAIDRGLDVLTF.

Comment on this clonotype: Because the CDR3 is missing its conserved closing phenylalanine or tryptophan, this is likely a read error. This chain connects TRBV11-2 to TRBJ1-1; D ambiguous. The CDR3 extends over 12 amino acids. V lost 8 bases to trimming and J lost 5 bases, with 12 bases between them. Germline V gene sequence: CDR1 SGHAT, CDR2 FQNNGV. CDR3: CASGPLVTEAFL. CDR3 nucleotides: TGTGCCAGCGGCCCATTAGTAACTGAAGCTTTCCTT.

As concerns this clonotype: A clone one base away is much larger, so this may be a read error. J is TRBJ1-4 and V is TRBV27, with a tentative D call TRBD1 (6 bases). Germline CDR1 and CDR2: MNHEY and SMNVEV (reference sequence). There are 13 residues in the CDR3. CDR3 in amino acids: CATPRGLNEELFF. The CDR3 DNA is TGTGCCACCCCCAGGGGTCTTAATGAAGAACTGTTTTTT.

With regard to this clonotype: This may stem from a read error, because a much larger clone lies one nucleotide away. The chain uses TRBV2 and TRBJ2-7, with 7 bases lining up with TRBD1. Germline V gene data show CDR1 as SNHLY and CDR2 as FYNNEI. The CDR3 runs 15 residues. J gave up 5 bases and V 5 bases, and 12 bases lay outside the gene matches. The CDR3 bases are TGTGCCAGCAGTTCGGCCGAGACAGGGTTGAACGAGCAGTACTTC. Amino acids: CASSSAETGLNEQYF.

This clonotype turned up a few times. The genes are TRBV11-2 and TRBJ2-5; tentatively, D is TRBD1 (6 bases). Trimming removed 5 bases from V and 4 bases from J, with 11 bases in between. Per germline, CDR1 SGHAT and CDR2 FQNNGV. CDR3 length equals 13 residues. The CDR3 spells CASSIGGVETQYF. Written as DNA, the CDR3 is TGTGCCAGCAGCATAGGGGGAGTAGAGACCCAGTACTTC.

This clonotype was found many times. This chain's CDR3 is CAWSVKGQPNTEAFF. The CDR3 coding sequence is TGTGCCTGGAGTGTAAAAGGACAGCCGAACACTGAAGCTTTCTTT. The chain links TRBV30 to TRBJ1-1; maybe TRBD1 (6 bases). CDR1 and CDR2 from the germline V gene are GTSNPN and SVGIG (reference sequence). Trimming cost V 0 bases and J 1 base, with 12 bases left between them. The CDR3 has 15 amino acids. Full variable domain (rest looked up from reference TRBV30 and TRBJ1-1): SQTIHQWPATLVQPVGSPLSLECTVEGTSNPNLYWYRQAAGRGLQLLFYSVGIGQISSEVPQNLSASRPQDRQFILSSKKLLLSDSGFYLCAWSVKGQPNTEAFFGQGTRLTVV.

In its sample, this clonotype was seen many times. This chain joins TRBV12-3 or TRBV12-4 and TRBJ2-2; 7 nucleotides align to TRBD1. This CDR3 contains 16 residues. The J segment lost 3 bases and the V segment lost 6 bases, leaving 10 bases of the junction unmatched. CDR3: CASSYPGQRYTGELFF. The CDR3 coding sequence is TGTGCCAGCAGCTATCCGGGACAGCGCTACACCGGGGAGCTGTTTTTT.

This clonotype is deemed medium-sized. The V gene is TRBV12-3 or TRBV12-4, the J gene TRBJ1-2, with TRBD1 identical over 10 bases. This CDR3 has 15 residues. V shed 5 bases and J 4 bases; nucleotides not matched to a gene: 7. CDR3 region: CASSARDRGVYGYTF. DNA for the CDR3: TGTGCCAGCAGTGCCAGGGACAGGGGAGTCTATGGCTACACCTTC.

This clonotype appeared a single time. A much more abundant neighbour one base away suggests this may be a read error. The V gene is TRBV4-2, the J gene TRBJ2-7; 8 bases align to TRBD1. CDR1 is LGHNA, CDR2 YNFKEQ, per germline. The CDR3 runs to 14 residues. The trim removed 4 bases at V and 6 bases at J, leaving 8 bases unmatched. CDR3 nucleotides: TGTGCCAGCAGCCGAGCCCAGGGGGCTGGCGAGCAGTACTTC. It translates to CASSRAQGAGEQYF.

This clonotype is judged medium-sized (0.01 to 0.1%). The gene calls are TRBV12-3 or TRBV12-4 and TRBJ2-3; D unclear. Trimming removed 3 bases from V and 4 bases from J, with 5 bases in between. The CDR3 runs to 12 residues. The CDR3 region is CASSFTPDTQYF. The CDR3 DNA sequence: TGTGCCAGCAGTTTTACGCCAGATACGCAGTATTTT.

About this clonotype: A much larger clone lies one base from this, so it may be a read error. The V gene is TRBV12-3 or TRBV12-4, the J gene TRBJ2-7, with TRBD1 as a possible D gene (5 bases). The CDR3 spans 13 residues. V was shortened by 5 bases and J by 4 bases, with 12 bases between the two germline ends. The CDR3 sequence: CASSVTVLYEQYF. Here the CDR3 DNA reads TGTGCCAGCAGTGTGACAGTGCTATACGAGCAGTACTTC.

This clonotype was detected many times. V usage is TRBV5-1 and J usage is TRBJ2-1; 8 bases align to TRBD2. This CDR3 has 15 amino acids. The V segment lost 4 bases and the J segment 7 bases; nucleotides outside the gene matches: 10. CDR1 SGHRS and CDR2 YFSETQ come from the germline V gene. The CDR3 DNA reads TGCGCCAGCAGCCTCGGTATAGCGGGGTTGAATGAGCAGTTCTTC. Its protein is CASSLGIAGLNEQFF.

This chain links TRBV20-1 with TRBJ2-5, with 8 bases identical to TRBD1. The germline gives CDR1 DFQATT, CDR2 SNEGSKA (reference sequence). The V and J ends lost 3 bases and 9 bases, in that order; junction bases with no gene match: 12. The CDR3 extends over 14 amino acids. DNA of the CDR3: TGCAGTGCTAGTCCCAGGGGGCGAAGGGAGGCCCAGTACTTC. It specifies CSASPRGRREAQYF.

By share, this clonotype ranks as medium-sized (0.01 to 0.1%). The V gene is TRBV12-3 or TRBV12-4, the J gene TRBJ1-2; the D gene is possibly TRBD1 (6 bases). CDR3 length equals 12 residues. Trimming removed 7 bases at V and 4 bases at J, with 10 bases between. CDR3 sequence reads: CASTWTAYGYTF. In DNA form, the CDR3 reads TGTGCCAGCACCTGGACAGCCTATGGCTACACCTTC.